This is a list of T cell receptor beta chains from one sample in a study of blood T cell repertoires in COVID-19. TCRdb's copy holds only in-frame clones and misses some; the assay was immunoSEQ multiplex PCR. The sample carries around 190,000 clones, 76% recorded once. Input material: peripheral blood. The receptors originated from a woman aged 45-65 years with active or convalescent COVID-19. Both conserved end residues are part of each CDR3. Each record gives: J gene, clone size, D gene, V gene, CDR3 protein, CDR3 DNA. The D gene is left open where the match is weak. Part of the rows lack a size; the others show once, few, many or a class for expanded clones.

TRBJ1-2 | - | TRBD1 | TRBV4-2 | CASSHAGTGNGGYTF | TGTGCCAGCAGCCATGCCGGGACAGGGAACGGGGGCTACACCTTC
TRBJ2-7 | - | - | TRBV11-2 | CASSRGGLGALYEQYF | TGTGCCAGCAGCCGAGGGGGTTTGGGGGCTCTCTACGAGCAGTACTTC
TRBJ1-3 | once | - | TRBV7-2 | CASSRDGGVGGNTIYF | TGTGCCAGCAGCCGCGACGGGGGGGTAGGAGGAAACACCATATATTTT
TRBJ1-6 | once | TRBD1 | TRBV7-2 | CASSLRQGYNSPLHF | TGTGCCAGCAGCCTCCGACAGGGTTATAATTCACCCCTCCACTTT
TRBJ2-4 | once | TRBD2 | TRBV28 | CASSSTSGSWGGNIQYF | TGTGCCAGCAGCTCGACTAGCGGGAGCTGGGGAGGAAACATTCAGTACTTC
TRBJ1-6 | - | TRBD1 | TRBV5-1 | CASSLDRGPSPLHF | TGCGCCAGCAGCTTGGACAGGGGGCCTTCACCCCTCCACTTT
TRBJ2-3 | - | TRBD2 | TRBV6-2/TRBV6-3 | CASSYSLVAGDTQYF | TGTGCCAGCAGTTACTCGTTGGTAGCGGGAGATACGCAGTATTTT
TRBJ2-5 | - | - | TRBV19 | CASSDRPRETQYF | TGTGCCAGTAGTGACAGGCCCAGGGAGACCCAGTACTTC
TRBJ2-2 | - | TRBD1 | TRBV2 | CASILRGTGPNTGELFF | TGTGCCAGCATCCTCCGCGGGACAGGGCCGAACACCGGGGAGCTGTTTTTT
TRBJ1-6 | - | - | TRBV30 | CAWRPGLNSPLHF | TGTGCCTGGAGGCCAGGGCTAAATTCACCCCTCCACTTT